This T cell receptor (beta chain) was documented in a study of CD8 T cells in Susac syndrome. Broader study findings: Susac syndrome CD4+ T cell repertoires showed no clonal expansion.

RNA totalling about 0.5 to 1 ug underwent reverse transcription with random hexamers. The CDR3 of TCR beta was amplified by immunoSEQ multiplex PCR across 54 Vbeta and 13 Jbeta. Via MiXCR, TCRdb re-called the immunoSEQ multiplex PCR reads, giving one row per CDR3 protein. The data contain roughly 140,000 distinct CDR3 sequences, roughly 96% of them singletons. The Susac syndrome patients fit the recently defined diagnostic criteria for definite or probable disease. Germline V lookup: CDR1 DFQATT, CDR2 SNEGSKA (reference sequence). The CDR3 covers 14 residues. Trimming stripped 4 bases from V and 7 bases from J, with 17 bases between. On this clonotype itself: Its cognate antigen is unknown.

The source of this sequence is a human donor with Susac syndrome. The sequencing sample was made of CD4+ T cells from PBMCs. V is TRBV20-1 and J is TRBJ2-1, with D perhaps TRBD1 (6 bases). CDR3 in amino acids: CSANTGPWGNEQFF. Here the CDR3 DNA reads TGCAGTGCTAATACAGGGCCTTGGGGGAATGAGCAGTTCTTC.